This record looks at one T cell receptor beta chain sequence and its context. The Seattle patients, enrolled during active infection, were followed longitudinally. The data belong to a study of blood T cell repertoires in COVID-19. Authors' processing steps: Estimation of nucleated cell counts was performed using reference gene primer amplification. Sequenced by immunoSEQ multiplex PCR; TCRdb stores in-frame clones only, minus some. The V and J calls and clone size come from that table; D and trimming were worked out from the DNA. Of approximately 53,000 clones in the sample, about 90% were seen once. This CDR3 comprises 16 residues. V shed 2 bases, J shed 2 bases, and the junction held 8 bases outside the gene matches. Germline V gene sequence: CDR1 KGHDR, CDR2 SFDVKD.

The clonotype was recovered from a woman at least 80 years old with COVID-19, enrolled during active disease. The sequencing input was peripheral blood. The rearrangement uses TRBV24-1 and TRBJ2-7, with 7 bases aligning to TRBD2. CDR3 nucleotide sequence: TGTGCCACCAGTGATTGGGGGGGAGAATATGCCTACGAGCAGTACTTC. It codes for CATSDWGGEYAYEQYF.